This TCR beta chain appears in the sequencing data of a study of CD8 T cells in ankylosing spondylitis. General study results and limits: Disease-associated clonotypes exhibited CD8+ identity and were relatively infrequent in peripheral blood.

Between the trimmed V and J ends, which lost 6 bases and 4 bases, there was a span of 16 bases. The CDR3 is 15 amino acids. Germline V gene sequence: CDR1 MNHEY, CDR2 SVGEGT. A word on this clonotype: The antigen remains unidentified.

A quantitative 5'-RACE method, one with molecular barcodes, was used to make TCR beta libraries. TCRdb passed the 5' RACE reads through MiXCR, listing each CDR3 protein once. The profile shows about 100,000 distinct CDR3 sequences, 8% to 10% of them singletons. The V and J genes are TRBV6-2 or TRBV6-3 and TRBJ2-1, with D perhaps TRBD2 (7 bases). This clonotype was obtained from a male donor with ankylosing spondylitis or in good health (not recorded which). What was sequenced was blood, either unsorted or a sorted T cell fraction (not recorded which). In nucleotides, the CDR3 is TGTGCCAGCAGCCGGGGGGCAGGGGCTTACAATGAGCAGTTCTTC. Amino acids: CASSRGAGAYNEQFF.